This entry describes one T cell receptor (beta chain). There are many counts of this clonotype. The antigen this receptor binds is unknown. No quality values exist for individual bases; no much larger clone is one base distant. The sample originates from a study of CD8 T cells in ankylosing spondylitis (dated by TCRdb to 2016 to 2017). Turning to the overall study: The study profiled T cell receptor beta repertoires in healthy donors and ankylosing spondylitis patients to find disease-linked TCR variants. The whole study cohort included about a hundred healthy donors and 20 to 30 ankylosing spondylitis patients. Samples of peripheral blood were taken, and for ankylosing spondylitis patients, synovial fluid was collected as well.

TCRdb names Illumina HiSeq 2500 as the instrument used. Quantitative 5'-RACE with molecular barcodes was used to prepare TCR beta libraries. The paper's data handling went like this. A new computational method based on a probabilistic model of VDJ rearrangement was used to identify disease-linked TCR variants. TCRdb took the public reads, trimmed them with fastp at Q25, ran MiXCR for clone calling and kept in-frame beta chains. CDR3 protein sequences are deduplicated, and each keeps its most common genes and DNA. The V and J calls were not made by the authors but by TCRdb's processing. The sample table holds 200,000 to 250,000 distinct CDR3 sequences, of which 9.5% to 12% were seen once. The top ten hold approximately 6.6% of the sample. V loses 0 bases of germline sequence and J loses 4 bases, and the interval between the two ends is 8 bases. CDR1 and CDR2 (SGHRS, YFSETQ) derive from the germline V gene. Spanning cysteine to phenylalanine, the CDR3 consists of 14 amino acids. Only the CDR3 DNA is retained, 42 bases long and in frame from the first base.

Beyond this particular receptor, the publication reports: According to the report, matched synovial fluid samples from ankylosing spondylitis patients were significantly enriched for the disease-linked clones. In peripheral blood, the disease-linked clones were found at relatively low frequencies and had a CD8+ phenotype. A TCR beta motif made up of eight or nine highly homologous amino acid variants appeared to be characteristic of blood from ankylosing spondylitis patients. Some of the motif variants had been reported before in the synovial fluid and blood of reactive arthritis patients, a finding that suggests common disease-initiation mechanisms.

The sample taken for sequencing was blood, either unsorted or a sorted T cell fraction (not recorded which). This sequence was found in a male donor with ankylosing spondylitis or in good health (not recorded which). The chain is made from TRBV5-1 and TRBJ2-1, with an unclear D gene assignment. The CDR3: CASSLEAGYNEQFF. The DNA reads TGCGCCAGCAGCTTGGAAGCAGGTTACAATGAGCAGTTCTTC.